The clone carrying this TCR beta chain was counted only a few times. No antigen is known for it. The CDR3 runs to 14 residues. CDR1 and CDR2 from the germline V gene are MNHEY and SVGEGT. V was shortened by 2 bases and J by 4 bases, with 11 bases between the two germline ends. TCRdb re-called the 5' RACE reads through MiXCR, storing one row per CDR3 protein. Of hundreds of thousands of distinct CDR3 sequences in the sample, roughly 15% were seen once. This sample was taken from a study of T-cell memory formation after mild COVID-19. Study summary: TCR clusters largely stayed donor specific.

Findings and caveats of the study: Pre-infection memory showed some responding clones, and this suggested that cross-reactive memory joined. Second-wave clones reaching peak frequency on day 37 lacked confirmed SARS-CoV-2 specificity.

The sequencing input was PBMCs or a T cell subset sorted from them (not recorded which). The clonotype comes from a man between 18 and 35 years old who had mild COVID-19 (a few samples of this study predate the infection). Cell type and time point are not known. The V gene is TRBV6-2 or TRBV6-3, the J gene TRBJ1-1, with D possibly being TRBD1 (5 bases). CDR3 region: CASSYGGESTEAFF. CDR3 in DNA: TGTGCCAGCAGTTACGGGGGGGAAAGCACTGAAGCTTTCTTT.